Listed below are T cell receptor beta chains from one sample, sequenced in a study of blood T cell repertoires in COVID-19. Sequenced by immunoSEQ multiplex PCR; TCRdb stores in-frame clones only, minus some. The sample has 350,000 to 450,000 clones; about 89% are singletons. The sequencing input was peripheral blood. The receptors were sampled from a woman in her fifties or sixties with COVID-19, enrolled during active disease. Both conserved end residues are trimmed from each CDR3. D genes are given only for firm matches.

D gene | J gene | V gene | CDR3 protein
TRBD1 | TRBJ2-7 | TRBV20-1 | SASGTGLYEQY
NA | TRBJ2-2 | TRBV2 | ASRGEAWSGELF
TRBD2 | TRBJ2-7 | TRBV5-1 | ASSFTRGVDEQY
TRBD2 | TRBJ2-7 | TRBV2 | ASTYQAGGLGEQY
NA | TRBJ1-2 | TRBV6-5 | ASFKSGGADGYT
NA | TRBJ1-2 | TRBV18 | ASSPPGAPVGYT
TRBD1 | TRBJ1-1 | TRBV4-1 | ASSQVGTAKNTEAF
TRBD2 | TRBJ2-5 | TRBV10-1 | ASSESGGGQETQY
NA | TRBJ1-3 | TRBV9 | ASSNPSGQGPPKRSGNTIY
TRBD1 | TRBJ1-2 | TRBV28 | ASLSPGGHYGYT
NA | TRBJ1-5 | TRBV7-3 | ASSLREDQPQH
NA | TRBJ2-3 | TRBV7-2 | ASSLFRDTQY
TRBD1 | TRBJ1-2 | TRBV7-9 | ASSLAGTGRVGYT
TRBD1 | TRBJ2-3 | TRBV27 | ASSPFWTGSRTDTQY
NA | TRBJ1-1 | TRBV18 | ASSPRTASNTEAF
NA | TRBJ1-5 | TRBV28 | ASTTGSHSNQPQH
NA | TRBJ1-1 | TRBV11-3 | ASSSRGVGTEAF
TRBD1 | TRBJ1-5 | TRBV2 | ASSQTGKNQPQH
NA | TRBJ2-3 | TRBV14 | ASSGQGTRTDTQY
TRBD1 | TRBJ1-1 | TRBV7-9 | ASSRQGGATEAF
NA | TRBJ2-3 | TRBV6-5 | ASTEVRADTQY
NA | TRBJ1-1 | TRBV3-1/TRBV3-2 | ASSLRDTMNTEAF
TRBD2 | TRBJ2-7 | TRBV28 | ASSPTLAGGPSYEQY
NA | TRBJ1-1 | TRBV28 | ASNPIWARDHTEAF
NA | TRBJ2-1 | TRBV2 | ALGSEQF
TRBD1 | TRBJ2-1 | TRBV6-4 | ASSYEGADYNEQF
NA | TRBJ1-1 | TRBV5-4 | ASSPVGRANTEAF
NA | TRBJ2-7 | TRBV15 | ATSRGGGMREQY
NA | TRBJ1-2 | TRBV4-2 | ASSQDFGGQYYGYT
TRBD1 | TRBJ1-2 | TRBV20-1 | SASDRASGGGYT